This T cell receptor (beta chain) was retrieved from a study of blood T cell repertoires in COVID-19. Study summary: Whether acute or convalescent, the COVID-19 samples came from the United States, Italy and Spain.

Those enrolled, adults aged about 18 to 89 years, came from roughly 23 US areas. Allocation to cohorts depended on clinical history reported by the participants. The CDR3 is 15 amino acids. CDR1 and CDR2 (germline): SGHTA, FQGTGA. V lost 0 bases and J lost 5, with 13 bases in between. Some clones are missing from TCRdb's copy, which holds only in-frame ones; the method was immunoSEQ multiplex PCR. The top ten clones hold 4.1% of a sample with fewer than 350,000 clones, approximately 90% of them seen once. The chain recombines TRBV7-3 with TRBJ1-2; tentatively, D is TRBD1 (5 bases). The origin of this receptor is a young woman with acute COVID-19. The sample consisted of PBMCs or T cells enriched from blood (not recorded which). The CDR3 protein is CASSLTGGSTYGYTF. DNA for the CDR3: TGTGCCAGCAGCTTAACGGGGGGGTCTACTTATGGCTACACCTTC.